The 20 T cell receptor beta chains presented below share a single source sample, sequenced in a study of OX40 agonist ivuxolimab in advanced cancers. The library was prepared using the immunoSEQ multiplex PCR assay. In TCRdb, the immuneACCESS table is reduced to in-frame sequences with V and J assigned. These tables do not hold every clone; where another copy was compared, an unresolved V gene accounts for under half, and the others remain unexplained. The sample table records around 44,000 clones; more than 80% of these occur just once. Clones ranked in the top ten supply under 0.65% of the sample. Sequences were derived from CD4+ or CD8+ T cells sorted from blood, sampled in a trial of the OX40 agonist ivuxolimab. Receptor source: an adult with an advanced solid tumor such as melanoma, head and neck, liver or kidney cancer.

The chain links TRBV9 to TRBJ2-7, with 9 nucleotides matching TRBD1. The CDR3 is made up of 15 amino acids. The germline CDR1 and CDR2 sequences are SGDLS and YYNGEE. V was clipped by 2 bases and J by 6 bases; unmatched bases: 9. CDR3 sequence: CASSVAGTGYFEQYF. DNA for the CDR3: TGTGCCAGCAGCGTCGCCGGGACAGGGTATTTCGAGCAGTACTTC.

This sequence joins TRBV6-6 and TRBJ1-6; 7 bases align to TRBD1. Germline CDR1 is MNHNY and CDR2 is SVGAGI (reference sequence). The CDR3 spans 15 residues. The V segment lost 1 base and the J segment 7 bases; nucleotides outside the gene matches: 4. The CDR3 spells CASSYWDSRNSPLHF. Here the CDR3 DNA reads TGTGCCAGCAGTTACTGGGACAGTAGGAATTCACCCCTCCACTTT.

This clone was seen a handful of times. Written as DNA, the CDR3 is TGTGCCAGCCTCAACAAGGGCTCAGATACGCAGTATTTT. Protein: CASLNKGSDTQYF. This sequence joins TRBV5-4 and TRBJ2-3; D is unclear. CDR1 and CDR2 from the germline V gene are SGHNT and YYREEE (reference sequence). The CDR3 runs 13 residues. V was cut by 7 bases and J by 4 bases, with 13 bases left in between.

CDR3 coding DNA: TGTGCCAGTAGCCCTCTCGACAGGGGCGAGCAGTACTTC. Its translation is CASSPLDRGEQYF. This chain uses TRBV19 with TRBJ2-7; 8 positions match TRBD1. CDR1 is LNHDA, CDR2 SQIVND, per germline (reference sequence). The CDR3 is made up of 13 amino acids. J was trimmed by 6 bases and V by 6 bases; bases with no gene match: 7.

The chain uses TRBV11-3 and TRBJ2-5; 8 positions agree with TRBD2. The CDR3 has 16 amino acids. Germline values: CDR1 SGHNT, CDR2 YENEEA. The trim removed 3 bases at V and 3 bases at J, leaving 9 bases unmatched. The DNA for the CDR3 is TGTGCCAGCAGCTTCCGCGGGGGGCTGGGGAAAGAGACCCAGTACTTC. Encoded protein: CASSFRGGLGKETQYF.

The chain has TRBV6-1 and TRBJ2-7, with TRBD2 matching over 10 bases. The CDR3 length is 14 residues. Germline CDR1 is MNHNS and CDR2 is SASEGT. V lost 6 bases to trimming and J lost 4 bases; unmatched junction nucleotides: 6. CDR3 region: CASRVAGLAYEQYF. DNA of the CDR3: TGTGCCAGCAGGGTTGCGGGACTAGCGTACGAGCAGTACTTC.

The rearrangement uses TRBV7-3 and TRBJ2-1; 7 bases align to TRBD2. Per germline, CDR1 SGHTA and CDR2 FQGTGA. J gave up 6 bases and V 5 bases, and 7 bases lay outside the gene matches. CDR3 length: 14 amino acids. The CDR3 is CASSPSGRANEQFF. In nucleotides, the CDR3 is TGTGCCAGCAGCCCCTCGGGGAGGGCCAATGAGCAGTTCTTC.

CDR3 DNA sequence: TGCGCCAGCAGCTTGAACGTCGGGACTCCTAACTATGGCTACACCTTC. Encoded protein: CASSLNVGTPNYGYTF. The gene calls are TRBV5-1 and TRBJ1-2, with TRBD1 as a possible D gene (5 bases). V was trimmed by 1 base and J by 0 bases, leaving 13 bases between them. Germline CDR1 is SGHRS and CDR2 is YFSETQ. CDR3 length: 16 amino acids.

The V gene is TRBV9, the J gene TRBJ2-3; 10 nucleotides line up with TRBD2. The germline V gene has CDR1 SGDLS and CDR2 YYNGEE. The CDR3 spans 18 residues. Trimming took 4 bases from V and 0 from J; bases not matched to a gene: 11. The CDR3 coding sequence is TGTGCCAGCAGCTTCGTACTAGCGGGGCCTACTAGCACAGATACGCAGTATTTT. It translates to CASSFVLAGPTSTDTQYF.

This clone has just one count. The chain recombines TRBV10-1 with TRBJ1-1; D call uncertain. V was clipped by 7 bases and J by 1 base, with 19 bases between them. This CDR3 is 16 amino acids long. Germline V gene data show CDR1 as WNHNN and CDR2 as SYGVQD (reference sequence). The CDR3 DNA sequence: TGCGCCAGCAAGAGTGTACGCAGGTCAACGAACACTGAAGCTTTCTTT. It yields the protein CASKSVRRSTNTEAFF.

The chain carries TRBV12-2 and TRBJ1-1. TRBV12-2 is an annotated pseudogene. The CDR3 length is 15 residues. CDR3 coding DNA: TGTGCAAGTCGCTTATGGGCGGGGGAGGACACTGAAGCTTTCTTT. Its translation: CASRLWAGEDTEAFF.

The chain's CDR3 is CASSILGNYGYTF. CDR3 DNA: TGTGCCAGTAGTATTTTGGGGAACTATGGCTACACCTTC. The chain recombines TRBV19 with TRBJ1-2, with D uncertain. V was cut by 3 bases and J by 2 bases, with 7 bases left in between. CDR1 and CDR2 from the germline V gene are LNHDA and SQIVND (reference sequence). CDR3 length: 13 residues. The full variable domain, rest sourced from reference TRBV19 and TRBJ1-2, is DGGITQSPKYLFRKEGQNVTLSCEQNLNHDAMYWYRQDPGQGLRLIYYSQIVNDFQKGDIAEGYSVSREKKESFPLTVTSAQKNPTAFYLCASSILGNYGYTFGSGTRLTVV.

The gene calls are TRBV5-8 and TRBJ2-5; D perhaps matches TRBD1 (5 bases). Per the germline V gene, CDR1 is SGHTS and CDR2 is YDEGEE. The CDR3 runs to 15 residues. Trimming removed 4 bases from V and 1 base from J, with 14 bases in between. In DNA form, the CDR3 reads TGTGCCAGCAGCCAGGGCGCGACTGGCCAAGAGACCCAGTACTTC. It codes for CASSQGATGQETQYF.

V and J are TRBV6-1 and TRBJ1-3, with D uncertain. V was clipped by 6 bases and J by 0 bases, with 9 bases between them. Germline V gives CDR1 MNHNS, CDR2 SASEGT. The CDR3 extends over 14 amino acids. The CDR3 coding sequence is TGTGCCAGCAGATACGCCGACTCTGGAAACACCATATATTTT. It is translated as CASRYADSGNTIYF.

V gene TRBV11-2 combines with J gene TRBJ2-1, with 11 nucleotides matching TRBD2. V lost 1 base and J lost 7; bases outside the gene matches: 9. Germline values: CDR1 SGHAT, CDR2 FQNNGV. There are 17 residues in the CDR3. The CDR3, as DNA: TGTGCCAGCAGCTTAGGGGGGGGACTAGCGGAGAGAAATGAGCAGTTCTTC. Translating gives CASSLGGGLAERNEQFF. The full variable domain, in which reference TRBV11-2 and TRBJ2-1 provide the parts outside the CDR3, is EAGVAQSPRYKIIEKRQSVAFWCNPISGHATLYWYQQILGQGPKLLIQFQNNGVVDDSQLPKDRFSAERLKGVDSTLKIQPAKLEDSAVYLCASSLGGGLAERNEQFFGPGTRLTVL.

The chain joins TRBV5-6 to TRBJ2-7; 12 bases line up with TRBD2. J was trimmed by 0 bases and V by 3 bases; bases with no gene match: 4. This CDR3 contains 16 residues. CDR1 and CDR2 (germline): SGHDT, YYEEEE. The DNA of the CDR3 is TGTGCCAGCAGCTGGGGACTAGCGGGTAGCTCCTACGAGCAGTACTTC. Translation: CASSWGLAGSSYEQYF.

The V gene is TRBV19, the J gene TRBJ1-2; no clear D gene. This CDR3 is built from 16 residues. Trimming took 3 bases from V and 4 from J, leaving 18 bases between them. Germline CDR1 and CDR2: LNHDA and SQIVND (reference sequence). CDR3 in DNA: TGTGCCAGTAGTATTAATCCCGACCGGAACCCCTATGGCTACACCTTC. It is translated as CASSINPDRNPYGYTF.

The chain is built from TRBV18 and TRBJ1-4; tentative D call: TRBD1 (6 bases). The germline CDR1 and CDR2 sequences are KGHSH and LQKENI. V lost 2 bases, J lost 7 bases, and 14 bases lay in between. The length of the CDR3 is 15 residues. CDR3 residues: CASSPRGQKGEKLFF. CDR3 coding DNA: TGTGCCAGCTCACCAAGAGGACAGAAAGGTGAAAAACTGTTTTTT.

The chain joins TRBV4-2 to TRBJ2-1; TRBD2 aligns across 10 bases. Germline CDR1 and CDR2: LGHNA and YNFKEQ. There are 18 residues in the CDR3. V lost 0 bases to trimming and J lost 4 bases; unmatched junction nucleotides: 9. CDR3 residues: CASSQEPEAGGRYNEQFF. The CDR3 coding sequence is TGTGCCAGCAGCCAAGAGCCCGAAGCGGGGGGGAGGTACAATGAGCAGTTCTTC.

The J gene is TRBJ2-5, the V gene TRBV11-1, with D hard to call. Germline CDR1 reads SGHAT; CDR2 reads FQDESV (reference sequence). The CDR3 is 13 residues long. Trimming pared 4 bases from V and 6 bases from J, leaving 12 bases between. The CDR3 region is CASSSRFGQTQYF. For the CDR3, the DNA is TGTGCCAGCAGCTCTAGGTTCGGGCAGACCCAGTACTTC.